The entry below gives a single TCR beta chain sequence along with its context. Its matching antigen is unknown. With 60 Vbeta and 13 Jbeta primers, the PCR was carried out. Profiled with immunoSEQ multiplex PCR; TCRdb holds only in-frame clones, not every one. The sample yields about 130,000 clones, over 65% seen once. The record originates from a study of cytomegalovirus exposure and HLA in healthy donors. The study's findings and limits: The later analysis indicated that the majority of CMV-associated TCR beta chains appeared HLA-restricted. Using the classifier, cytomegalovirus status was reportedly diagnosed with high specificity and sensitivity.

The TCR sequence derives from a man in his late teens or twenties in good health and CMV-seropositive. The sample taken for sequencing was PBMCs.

CDR3 protein: CASSPVGTGIYEQYF. CDR3 coding DNA: TGTGCCAGCAGCCCAGTGGGGACAGGGATATACGAGCAGTACTTC. This chain links TRBV2 with TRBJ2-7; 9 bases match TRBD1. V shed 6 bases and J 4 bases; nucleotides not matched to a gene: 10. Per germline, CDR1 SNHLY and CDR2 FYNNEI. This CDR3 spans 15 amino acids.